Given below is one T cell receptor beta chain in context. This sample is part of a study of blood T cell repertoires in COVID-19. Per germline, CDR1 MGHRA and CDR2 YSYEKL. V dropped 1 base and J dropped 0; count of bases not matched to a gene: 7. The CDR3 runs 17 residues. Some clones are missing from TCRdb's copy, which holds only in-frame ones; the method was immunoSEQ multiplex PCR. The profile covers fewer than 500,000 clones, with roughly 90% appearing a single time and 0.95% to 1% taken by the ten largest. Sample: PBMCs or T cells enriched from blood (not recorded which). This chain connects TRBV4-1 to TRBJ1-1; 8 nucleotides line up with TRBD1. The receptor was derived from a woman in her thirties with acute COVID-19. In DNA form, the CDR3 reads TGCGCCAGCAGCCAAGCGGGACAGGTAGTTATGAACACTGAAGCTTTCTTT. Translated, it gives CASSQAGQVVMNTEAFF.